Listed below are T cell receptor beta chains from one sample, sequenced in a study of T cells after posttransplantation cyclophosphamide. The repertoire was sequenced with immunoSEQ multiplex PCR; TCRdb's copy has only in-frame clones and lacks some. Among over 4,500 clones, about four fifths were seen once, and the ten largest hold 20% to 30%. Sequencing used PBMCs, obtained after an allogeneic stem cell transplant with a calcineurin inhibitor and methotrexate. The receptors here all came from a male patient aged 40-55 years who received an allogeneic stem cell transplant from an unrelated donor, was CMV-positive, and had chronic GVHD only. Some T cells may have come from the graft donor. Both conserved end residues are part of each CDR3. D genes are given only for firm matches. Some rows mark clone size as missing; the rest say once, few, many or name a class of expanded clone.

J gene: TRBJ2-7; D gene: NA; clone size: few; V gene: TRBV29-1; CDR3 protein: CSVYQGLHEQYF; CDR3 DNA: TGCAGCGTTTATCAGGGACTCCACGAGCAGTACTTC
J gene: TRBJ2-2; D gene: TRBD2; clone size: NA; V gene: TRBV4-2; CDR3 protein: CASSQGPSGGTLTGELFF; CDR3 DNA: TGTGCCAGCAGCCAAGGTCCCAGCGGGGGGACCTTGACCGGGGAGCTGTTTTTT
J gene: TRBJ1-1; D gene: TRBD1; clone size: medium-sized; V gene: TRBV2; CDR3 protein: CASRKYTGTGNTEAFF; CDR3 DNA: TGTGCCAGCAGGAAATACACCGGGACAGGGAACACTGAAGCTTTCTTT
J gene: TRBJ2-7; D gene: NA; clone size: once; V gene: TRBV27; CDR3 protein: CASAWALSYEQYF; CDR3 DNA: TGTGCCAGCGCCTGGGCCCTCTCCTACGAGCAGTACTTC
J gene: TRBJ1-2; D gene: NA; clone size: NA; V gene: TRBV19; CDR3 protein: CASSMPQGGGARYGYTF; CDR3 DNA: TGTGCCAGTAGTATGCCCCAAGGAGGGGGGGCGAGGTATGGCTACACCTTC
J gene: TRBJ1-1; D gene: TRBD1; clone size: few; V gene: TRBV7-2; CDR3 protein: CASSFAGTANTEAFF; CDR3 DNA: TGTGCCAGCAGCTTCGCCGGGACAGCGAACACTGAAGCTTTCTTT
J gene: TRBJ2-3; D gene: NA; clone size: NA; V gene: TRBV11-3; CDR3 protein: CASSIGGGSEDTQYF; CDR3 DNA: TGTGCCAGCAGTATTGGGGGGGGCTCGGAGGATACGCAGTATTTT
J gene: TRBJ2-7; D gene: TRBD2; clone size: NA; V gene: TRBV6-1; CDR3 protein: CASGSSYEQYF; CDR3 DNA: TGTGCTAGCGGGAGCTCCTACGAGCAGTACTTC
J gene: TRBJ1-1; D gene: NA; clone size: NA; V gene: TRBV9; CDR3 protein: CASSPGGETEAFF; CDR3 DNA: TGTGCCAGCAGCCCGGGAGGGGAGACTGAAGCTTTCTTT
J gene: TRBJ2-1; D gene: NA; clone size: NA; V gene: TRBV27; CDR3 protein: CASSFLNEQFF; CDR3 DNA: TGTGCCAGCAGTTTTCTCAATGAGCAGTTCTTC
J gene: TRBJ2-5; D gene: TRBD1; clone size: few; V gene: TRBV2; CDR3 protein: CASSRDRGDGTQYF; CDR3 DNA: TGTGCCAGCAGTAGGGACAGGGGAGATGGGACCCAGTACTTC
J gene: TRBJ1-4; D gene: NA; clone size: few; V gene: TRBV10-3; CDR3 protein: CAISEYTSEKLFF; CDR3 DNA: TGTGCCATCAGTGAGTACACCTCTGAAAAACTGTTTTTT
J gene: TRBJ2-2; D gene: NA; clone size: NA; V gene: TRBV19; CDR3 protein: CASSAAGYRGTGELFF; CDR3 DNA: TGTGCCAGTAGTGCAGCGGGTTACCGGGGTACCGGGGAGCTGTTTTTT
J gene: TRBJ2-2; D gene: TRBD1; clone size: NA; V gene: TRBV7-9; CDR3 protein: CASSSMATGWRGELFF; CDR3 DNA: TGTGCCAGCAGCTCCATGGCGACAGGGTGGCGCGGGGAGCTGTTTTTT
J gene: TRBJ1-2; D gene: TRBD1; clone size: NA; V gene: TRBV5-1; CDR3 protein: CASSFLPGQGHGYTF; CDR3 DNA: TGCGCCAGCAGCTTCCTTCCGGGACAGGGTCATGGCTACACCTTC
J gene: TRBJ2-7; D gene: TRBD1; clone size: NA; V gene: TRBV27; CDR3 protein: CASSTRQGRIYEQYF; CDR3 DNA: TGTGCCAGCAGCACTAGACAGGGACGGATCTACGAGCAGTACTTC
J gene: TRBJ2-1; D gene: NA; clone size: NA; V gene: TRBV4-2; CDR3 protein: CASSQAGAALNEQFF; CDR3 DNA: TGTGCCAGCAGCCAAGCGGGAGCAGCCCTAAATGAGCAGTTCTTC
J gene: TRBJ1-2; D gene: NA; clone size: NA; V gene: TRBV2; CDR3 protein: CASNKGHLNYGYTF; CDR3 DNA: TGTGCCAGCAATAAGGGACACCTCAACTATGGCTACACCTTC
J gene: TRBJ1-1; D gene: TRBD1; clone size: NA; V gene: TRBV27; CDR3 protein: CASKGASTEAFF; CDR3 DNA: TGTGCCAGCAAGGGGGCGTCCACTGAAGCTTTCTTT
J gene: TRBJ1-3; D gene: NA; clone size: few; V gene: TRBV4-1; CDR3 protein: CASSQDPQGTRSGNTIYF; CDR3 DNA: TGCGCCAGCAGCCAAGATCCCCAGGGGACACGGTCTGGAAACACCATATATTTT
J gene: TRBJ2-7; D gene: TRBD1; clone size: NA; V gene: TRBV25-1; CDR3 protein: CASSGQGAGEQYF; CDR3 DNA: TGTGCCAGCAGCGGTCAGGGGGCGGGGGAGCAGTACTTC
J gene: TRBJ1-1; D gene: NA; clone size: NA; V gene: TRBV6-6; CDR3 protein: CASSSKQGYRTEAFF; CDR3 DNA: TGTGCCAGCAGTTCAAAACAGGGATATCGGACTGAAGCTTTCTTT
J gene: TRBJ1-2; D gene: NA; clone size: NA; V gene: TRBV6-5; CDR3 protein: CASSAGQNLIGYTF; CDR3 DNA: TGTGCCAGCAGTGCCGGACAGAATCTGATAGGCTACACCTTC
J gene: TRBJ2-7; D gene: TRBD1; clone size: NA; V gene: TRBV28; CDR3 protein: CASTAGTGPYEQYF; CDR3 DNA: TGTGCCAGCACCGCCGGGACAGGGCCCTACGAGCAGTACTTC
J gene: TRBJ1-1; D gene: TRBD1; clone size: NA; V gene: TRBV7-8; CDR3 protein: CASSWDRMNTEAFF; CDR3 DNA: TGTGCCAGCAGCTGGGACAGGATGAACACTGAAGCTTTCTTT
J gene: TRBJ1-1; D gene: NA; clone size: NA; V gene: TRBV6-5; CDR3 protein: CASSYRGAEAFF; CDR3 DNA: TGTGCCAGCAGTTACAGGGGTGCTGAAGCTTTCTTT
J gene: TRBJ1-1; D gene: NA; clone size: few; V gene: TRBV19; CDR3 protein: CASSVGHGYTEAFF; CDR3 DNA: TGTGCCAGTAGTGTGGGACATGGATACACTGAAGCTTTCTTT
J gene: TRBJ2-7; D gene: NA; clone size: once; V gene: TRBV19; CDR3 protein: CASSTAAGSYEQYF; CDR3 DNA: TGTGCCAGTAGTACCGCCGCAGGTTCCTACGAGCAGTACTTC
J gene: TRBJ1-1; D gene: NA; clone size: few; V gene: TRBV10-3; CDR3 protein: CAITSGGPLNTEAFF; CDR3 DNA: TGTGCCATCACATCCGGAGGGCCCTTGAACACTGAAGCTTTCTTT
J gene: TRBJ1-3; D gene: NA; clone size: NA; V gene: TRBV9; CDR3 protein: CASSPRGSSGNTIYF; CDR3 DNA: TGTGCCAGCAGCCCAAGGGGTAGCTCTGGAAACACCATATATTTT
J gene: TRBJ2-5; D gene: TRBD1; clone size: NA; V gene: TRBV2; CDR3 protein: CASSRPGTGGETQYF; CDR3 DNA: TGTGCCAGCAGCAGACCCGGGACAGGGGGTGAGACCCAGTACTTC
J gene: TRBJ1-2; D gene: TRBD1; clone size: once; V gene: TRBV6-1; CDR3 protein: CASILTGALYGYTF; CDR3 DNA: TGTGCCAGCATCCTGACAGGGGCCCTCTATGGCTACACCTTC
J gene: TRBJ2-7; D gene: TRBD2; clone size: once; V gene: TRBV10-2; CDR3 protein: CASYGLAGEGRYEQYF; CDR3 DNA: TGCGCCAGCTATGGGTTAGCGGGAGAGGGTCGCTACGAGCAGTACTTC
J gene: TRBJ1-1; D gene: NA; clone size: few; V gene: TRBV29-1; CDR3 protein: CSVAPQAGTEAFF; CDR3 DNA: TGCAGCGTTGCCCCCCAGGCAGGGACTGAAGCTTTCTTT
J gene: TRBJ2-4; D gene: NA; clone size: NA; V gene: TRBV30; CDR3 protein: CAWEGPAEAKNIQYF; CDR3 DNA: TGTGCCTGGGAGGGTCCGGCGGAGGCCAAAAACATTCAGTACTTC
J gene: TRBJ1-2; D gene: NA; clone size: few; V gene: TRBV7-9; CDR3 protein: CASSLTGSGYGYTF; CDR3 DNA: TGTGCCAGCAGCTTAACAGGGTCGGGCTATGGCTACACCTTC
J gene: TRBJ2-2; D gene: TRBD1; clone size: few; V gene: TRBV19; CDR3 protein: CASSITGGGLAGELFF; CDR3 DNA: TGTGCCAGTAGTATCACAGGGGGCGGCTTAGCCGGGGAGCTGTTTTTT
J gene: TRBJ1-1; D gene: NA; clone size: NA; V gene: TRBV9; CDR3 protein: CASSGGGAGEAFF; CDR3 DNA: TGTGCCAGCAGCGGTGGAGGGGCCGGTGAAGCTTTCTTT
J gene: TRBJ1-5; D gene: TRBD1; clone size: medium-sized; V gene: TRBV27; CDR3 protein: CASSLGTGVQPQHF; CDR3 DNA: TGTGCCAGCAGTTTAGGGACAGGGGTTCAGCCCCAGCATTTT
J gene: TRBJ1-5; D gene: NA; clone size: NA; V gene: TRBV2; CDR3 protein: CASSEGQGSQPQHF; CDR3 DNA: TGTGCCAGCAGTGAAGGGCAGGGGTCCCAGCCCCAGCATTTT